These 30 T cell receptor beta chains were sequenced from one sample in a study of T cells in Graves' hyperthyroidism and ophthalmopathy. Amplified TCR beta CDR3 regions derived from RNA transcripts. A set of HTBI primers served as the primers for a first-round RT-PCR of the TCR CDR3. TCRdb recomputed calls from the multiplex PCR reads with MiXCR, one row per CDR3 protein. The sample records under 450,000 distinct CDR3 sequences, roughly 17% being singletons. Sequenced input: blood. These receptors came from a woman in her twenties or thirties with Graves' hyperthyroidism that later progressed to Graves' ophthalmopathy.

V usage is TRBV28 and J usage is TRBJ1-4, with D uncertain. Germline V CDR1 and CDR2: MDHEN, SYDVKM. V lost 3 bases to trimming and J lost 8 bases, with 10 bases between them. The CDR3 consists of 13 residues. For the CDR3, the DNA is TGTGCCAGCAGTTTGAGGCACGGCGAAAAACTGTTTTTT. Its translation: CASSLRHGEKLFF. Looking up the rest from reference TRBV28 and TRBJ1-4 gives the full variable domain: DVKVTQSSRYLVKRTGEKVFLECVQDMDHENMFWYRQDPGLGLRLIYFSYDVKMKEKGDIPEGYSVSREKKERFSLILESASTNQTSMYLCASSLRHGEKLFFGSGTQLSVL.

V and J are TRBV20-1 and TRBJ1-2; TRBD1 might be the D (6 bases). This CDR3 is built from 12 residues. Per the germline V gene, CDR1 is DFQATT and CDR2 is SNEGSKA (reference sequence). V lost 1 base and J lost 5, with 8 bases in between. DNA for the CDR3: TGCAGTGCTAGAGCGGGGGCGTATGGCTACACCTTC. This encodes CSARAGAYGYTF.

This clonotype appeared many times. The rearrangement joins TRBV6-6 to TRBJ2-2, with D unresolved. The germline V gene encodes CDR1 MNHNY and CDR2 SVGAGI (reference sequence). The CDR3 spans 13 residues. Trimming left V 2 bases short and J 7 bases short, with 8 bases between. The CDR3, as DNA: TGTGCCAGCAGTTACCGCGAGCTCGGGGAGCTGTTTTTT. Protein: CASSYRELGELFF.

This clonotype was recorded at least ten times. The chain carries TRBV7-9 and TRBJ2-5, with 8 bases lining up with TRBD1. The germline CDR1 and CDR2 sequences are SEHNR and FQNEAQ (reference sequence). Trimming cost V 2 bases and J 4 bases; bases outside gene matches: 6. The CDR3 extends over 15 amino acids. Here the CDR3 reads CASSLPGTGRETQYF. In nucleotides, the CDR3 is TGTGCCAGCAGCTTACCAGGGACAGGTAGAGAGACCCAGTACTTC.

The chain carries TRBV20-1 and TRBJ2-1, with 8 bases aligning to TRBD2. This CDR3 has 13 amino acids. The V gene end was trimmed by 4 bases and the J gene end by 5 bases; junction bases not matched to a gene: 4. Germline V gene sequence: CDR1 DFQATT, CDR2 SNEGSKA (reference sequence). The CDR3 region is CSANRGGDNEQFF. CDR3 bases: TGCAGTGCTAACCGGGGGGGCGACAATGAGCAGTTCTTC.

This clonotype was seen ten or more times. This sequence joins TRBV4-1 and TRBJ2-7; TRBD1 agrees at 7 bases. In germline, CDR1 is MGHRA, CDR2 YSYEKL. Unmatched junction bases numbered 5, after V lost 4 bases and J lost 2 bases. The CDR3 has 14 residues. CDR3 in amino acids: CASSPGQRTYEQYF. Here the CDR3 DNA reads TGCGCCAGCAGCCCGGGACAGAGAACCTACGAGCAGTACTTC.

The J gene is TRBJ2-5, the V gene TRBV18; D uncertain. The ends were cut back, 6 bases at V and 2 bases at J, with 10 bases in the middle. This CDR3 has 13 amino acids. Germline-derived CDR1 and CDR2 are KGHSH and LQKENI. The CDR3 DNA is TGTGCCAGCTCGCTGGACCAGCAAGAGACCCAGTACTTC. Protein sequence: CASSLDQQETQYF.

In its sample, this clonotype was seen many times. The CDR3 sequence is CASGPSTDTQYF. CDR3 sequence (DNA): TGTGCCAGCGGTCCGAGCACAGATACGCAGTATTTT. The rearrangement joins TRBV6-1 to TRBJ2-3; no clear D. Germline V gene data show CDR1 as MNHNS and CDR2 as SASEGT. Trimming stripped 8 bases from V and 0 bases from J, with 6 bases between. The CDR3 covers 12 residues.

This clonotype was counted many times. This chain connects TRBV4-1 to TRBJ1-2; D is ambiguous. V gave up 3 bases and J gave up 3 bases, with 20 bases separating them. Germline V CDR1 and CDR2: MGHRA, YSYEKL. CDR3 size: 17 residues. CDR3 sequence reads: CASSQASAGVYDYGYTF. The CDR3 nucleotides read TGCGCCAGCAGCCAGGCCTCTGCGGGTGTATACGACTATGGCTACACCTTC.

This clonotype was observed at least ten times. V is TRBV6-2 or TRBV6-3 and J is TRBJ2-3, with 10 bases matching TRBD1. The length of the CDR3 is 18 residues. V shed 2 bases, J shed 3 bases, and the junction held 11 bases outside the gene matches. The V gene's germline CDR1 is MNHEY and CDR2 SVGEGT. In DNA, the CDR3 is TGTGCCAGCAGTTACCAAAACCCCGGGACAGGGGAGACAGATACGCAGTATTTT. Its translation is CASSYQNPGTGETDTQYF.

Many counts were recorded for this clonotype. V and J are TRBV20-1 and TRBJ1-5, with D unclear. The CDR3 is 11 amino acids. Germline V gene lookup returns CDR1 DFQATT and CDR2 SNEGSKA (reference sequence). The V and J ends lost 0 bases and 7 bases respectively, with 4 bases between them. The CDR3 region is CSARDGQPQHF. CDR3 DNA sequence: TGCAGTGCTAGAGACGGGCAGCCCCAGCATTTT.

The gene calls are TRBV6-5 and TRBJ1-3; D call uncertain. V was clipped by 3 bases and J by 3 bases, with 15 bases between them. Germline V CDR1 and CDR2: MNHEY, SVGAGI. The CDR3 loop spans 16 amino acids. CDR3 nucleotide sequence: TGTGCCAGCAGTTATTCGTCAGTAACACGTGGAAACACCATATATTTT. Its translation: CASSYSSVTRGNTIYF.

The chain carries TRBV6-5 and TRBJ1-5; D is possibly TRBD1 (6 bases). Germline lookup yields CDR1 MNHEY and CDR2 SVGAGI. V dropped 4 bases and J dropped 1 base, with 11 bases sitting between them. This CDR3 spans 15 amino acids. CDR3 amino acids: CASSSTGMSNQPQHF. CDR3 nucleotide sequence: TGTGCCAGCAGTTCTACAGGGATGAGCAATCAGCCCCAGCATTTT.

Only one count was recorded for this clonotype. V is TRBV11-3 and J is TRBJ1-1; perhaps TRBD1 as D (5 bases). The length of the CDR3 is 15 residues. The V and J ends lost 0 bases and 2 bases respectively, with 10 bases between them. Germline CDR1 is SGHNT and CDR2 is YENEEA. CDR3 amino acids: CASSLEATANTEAFF. Here the CDR3 DNA reads TGTGCCAGCAGCTTAGAGGCGACAGCTAACACTGAAGCTTTCTTT.

The J gene is TRBJ2-6, the V gene TRBV19; 7 positions match TRBD1. This CDR3 region has 17 residues. Trimming removed 6 bases from V and 1 base from J; junction bases left unmatched: 9. Per germline, CDR1 LNHDA and CDR2 SQIVND (reference sequence). The CDR3 loop is CASRQGLWSSGANVLTF. CDR3 nucleotide sequence: TGTGCCAGTAGACAGGGGCTGTGGTCGTCTGGGGCCAACGTCCTGACTTTC.

This clonotype was recorded at least ten times. The CDR3: CASSLETGGPYEQYF. CDR3 coding DNA: TGTGCCAGCAGTTTGGAGACAGGGGGGCCCTACGAGCAGTACTTC. This chain uses TRBV12-3 or TRBV12-4 with TRBJ2-7, with 9 bases lining up with TRBD1. The length of the CDR3 is 15 residues. Trimming took 3 bases from V and 2 from J; bases not matched to a gene: 5.

The V call is TRBV6-9, the J call TRBJ1-3, with D uncertain. This CDR3 comprises 15 residues. Trimming cost V 8 bases and J 0 bases, with 14 bases left between them. The germline CDR1 and CDR2 sequences are MNHGY and SVAAGI. CDR3 loop: CASRQEYFSGNTIYF. CDR3 coding DNA: TGTGCCAGCCGTCAGGAATATTTCTCTGGAAACACCATATATTTT.

This clonotype has at least ten counts. The chain carries TRBV18 and TRBJ1-4; 7 bases map to TRBD1. The germline CDR1 and CDR2 sequences are KGHSH and LQKENI. The CDR3 consists of 15 residues. J gave up 7 bases and V 6 bases, and 11 bases lay outside the gene matches. DNA of the CDR3: TGTGCCAGCTCGCTACAGGGGAAGGTTGTTGAAAAACTGTTTTTT. The encoded protein is CASSLQGKVVEKLFF.

This clonotype was observed a handful of times. The chain uses TRBV6-1 and TRBJ1-1; D is perhaps TRBD1 (5 bases). With 5 bases removed from V and 5 bases from J, the gap between germline ends came to 15 bases. The CDR3 covers 14 residues. CDR1 and CDR2 (germline): MNHNS, SASEGT. The CDR3 DNA is TGTGCCAGCAGTTCCCGACAGAGGGGTACTGAAGCTTTCTTT. It codes for CASSSRQRGTEAFF.

The chain uses TRBV27 and TRBJ1-2; 8 bases match TRBD1. Trimming at V came to 8 bases and at J to 3 bases, leaving 8 bases not matched to a gene. The CDR3 has 14 amino acids. Per the germline V gene, CDR1 is MNHEY and CDR2 is SMNVEV (reference sequence). The CDR3 DNA sequence: TGTGCCAGCTCCCCCTTACAGGGGGACTATGGCTACACCTTC. Amino acid sequence: CASSPLQGDYGYTF.

The V and J genes are TRBV9 and TRBJ2-1; no definite D call. This CDR3 comprises 15 residues. Germline assignment: CDR1 SGDLS and CDR2 YYNGEE. The V and J ends lost 1 base and 0 bases respectively, with 8 bases between them. The CDR3 sequence is CASSVYSTSYNEQFF. As DNA, the CDR3 is TGTGCCAGCAGCGTATATTCGACCTCCTACAATGAGCAGTTCTTC.

This clonotype was observed a handful of times. This sequence joins TRBV7-9 and TRBJ2-1; TRBD2 aligns across 8 bases. Germline V gene lookup returns CDR1 SEHNR and CDR2 FQNEAQ (reference sequence). This CDR3 is 15 amino acids long. Trimming removed 7 bases from V and 8 bases from J; junction bases left unmatched: 13. Written as DNA, the CDR3 is TGTGCCAGCATCGTCCGCGGGGGGACGGTTGATGAGCAGTTCTTC. It yields the protein CASIVRGGTVDEQFF.

This clonotype was seen at least ten times. The V and J genes are TRBV28 and TRBJ1-5, with TRBD1 identical over 9 bases. There are 18 residues in the CDR3. Germline V gene data show CDR1 as MDHEN and CDR2 as SYDVKM. Unmatched junction bases numbered 11, after V lost 2 bases and J lost 3 bases. The CDR3 reads CASSLTRGQGGPNQPQHF. CDR3 DNA sequence: TGTGCCAGCAGTTTAACGAGGGGACAGGGCGGACCCAATCAGCCCCAGCATTTT.

The sample holds many counts of this clonotype. V gene TRBV3-1 combines with J gene TRBJ1-6; D is unresolved. Germline values: CDR1 LGHDT, CDR2 YNNKEL (reference sequence). The germline V and J ends were trimmed by 0 bases and 10 bases, with 7 bases remaining between them. This CDR3 is built from 13 residues. In DNA form, the CDR3 reads TGTGCCAGCAGCCAAGACGAGCGGTCACCCCTCCACTTT. Amino acids: CASSQDERSPLHF.

About this clonotype itself: A read error is possible here, since a much larger clone lies one base away. The rearrangement joins TRBV7-2 to TRBJ2-2; D is perhaps TRBD1 (5 bases). CDR3 length: 15 residues. The V end was cut by 2 bases, the J end by 6 bases, with 13 bases between. Germline assignment: CDR1 SGHTA and CDR2 FQGNSA. CDR3 nucleotides: TGTGCCAGCAGCTTAATGGGGCGGCTATCCGGGGAGCTGTTTTTT. Encoded protein: CASSLMGRLSGELFF.

This clonotype was seen repeatedly, ten times or more. The chain has TRBV2 and TRBJ2-3, with TRBD2 matching 16 bases. CDR1 and CDR2 from the germline V gene are SNHLY and FYNNEI. V shed 6 bases, J shed 5 bases, and the junction held 11 bases outside the gene matches. The CDR3 spans 18 residues. CDR3: CASSAGTSGGAVGDTQYF. The DNA for the CDR3 is TGTGCCAGCAGCGCCGGGACTAGCGGGGGGGCCGTCGGAGATACGCAGTATTTT.

This clonotype appeared a few times. V gene TRBV14 combines with J gene TRBJ2-5; tentatively, D is TRBD2 (6 bases). The germline V gene encodes CDR1 SGHDN and CDR2 FVKESK. This CDR3 is 22 amino acids long. V lost 1 base and J lost 7, with 37 bases in between. Written as DNA, the CDR3 is TGTGCCAGCAGCCAAGGAGTTGGGGCTAGCGTTAAACAGAAGAGTTTTGTAACGACCCAGTACTTC. The encoded protein is CASSQGVGASVKQKSFVTTQYF.

This clonotype has just a few counts. The gene calls are TRBV7-9 and TRBJ2-7; D is perhaps TRBD1 (6 bases). Trimming stripped 5 bases from V and 3 bases from J, with 11 bases between. Germline V gene sequence: CDR1 SEHNR, CDR2 FQNEAQ (reference sequence). The CDR3 spans 13 residues. The CDR3 nucleotides are TGTGCCAGCAGCCCGCAGACAGGCTACGAGCAGTACTTC. Protein: CASSPQTGYEQYF.

The chain uses TRBV7-3 and TRBJ2-1; D is perhaps TRBD2 (6 bases). Germline V gene data show CDR1 as SGHTA and CDR2 as FQGTGA. This CDR3 is 16 amino acids long. The ends were cut back, 4 bases at V and 4 bases at J, with 17 bases in the middle. The CDR3 sequence: CASSWGVGLGYNEQFF. The CDR3 nucleotides read TGTGCCAGCAGCTGGGGGGTGGGGCTAGGTTACAATGAGCAGTTCTTC. The entire variable domain, with the rest obtained from reference TRBV7-3 and TRBJ2-1, is as follows: GAGVSQTPSNKVTEKGKYVELRCDPISGHTALYWYRQSLGQGPEFLIYFQGTGAADDSGLPNDRFFAVRPEGSVSTLKIQRTERGDSAVYLCASSWGVGLGYNEQFFGPGTRLTVL.

This clonotype appeared many times. This chain joins TRBV7-2 and TRBJ2-1; 11 bases are shared with TRBD2. Germline V gene lookup returns CDR1 SGHTA and CDR2 FQGNSA. The V segment lost 4 bases and the J segment 3 bases; nucleotides outside the gene matches: 5. This CDR3 is 16 amino acids long. In DNA form, the CDR3 reads TGTGCCAGCAGCTCCGAGGGACTAGCGGTCTACAATGAGCAGTTCTTC. It codes for CASSSEGLAVYNEQFF.